Shown below are 25 T cell receptor beta chains from a single sample sequenced in a study of cytomegalovirus exposure and HLA in healthy donors. Use of 60 Vbeta and 13 Jbeta primers characterized the PCR. The method was immunoSEQ multiplex PCR; TCRdb's version includes in-frame clones alone and lacks a portion of them. The sample lists about 170,000 clones, approximately 76% occurring once. Material for sequencing was PBMCs. These receptors came from a young woman in good health and CMV-seropositive.

This chain uses TRBV25-1 with TRBJ1-5; 8 bases fit TRBD1. From germline, CDR1 is MGHDK and CDR2 SYGVNS. This CDR3 is built from 14 residues. V shed 4 bases and J 5 bases; nucleotides not matched to a gene: 4. CDR3 sequence reads: CASSVTGDHQPQHF. The CDR3 region has the DNA TGTGCCAGCAGTGTGACAGGGGACCATCAGCCCCAGCATTTT. The whole variable domain, filled in from reference TRBV25-1 and TRBJ1-5, reads EADIYQTPRYLVIGTGKKITLECSQTMGHDKMYWYQQDPGMELHLIHYSYGVNSTEKGDLSSESTVSRIRTEHFPLTLESARPSHTSQYLCASSVTGDHQPQHFGDGTRLSIL.

V usage is TRBV9 and J usage is TRBJ2-1; 12 bases fit TRBD2. CDR1 and CDR2 from the germline V gene are SGDLS and YYNGEE. This CDR3 spans 20 amino acids. The V gene end was trimmed by 4 bases and the J gene end by 0 bases; junction bases not matched to a gene: 14. The CDR3 DNA follows: TGTGCCAGCAGCTCACCGACTAGCGGGGGACCTAAAAGCTCCTACAATGAGCAGTTCTTC. Its protein product is CASSSPTSGGPKSSYNEQFF.

CDR3 sequence reads: CACRGQGAAEAFF. CDR3 nucleotides: TGTGCCTGTCGAGGACAGGGGGCCGCTGAAGCTTTCTTT. The rearrangement links TRBV30 to TRBJ1-1, with 11 bases lining up with TRBD1. V gave up 6 bases and J gave up 6 bases; unmatched junction bases: 6. There are 13 residues in the CDR3. CDR1 GTSNPN and CDR2 SVGIG come from the germline V gene (reference sequence).

As for this clone: Its ends do not fully match the called genes, so a read error is possible. The V call is TRBV7-9, the J call TRBJ2-7; the match to TRBD2 covers 12 bases. The CDR3 totals 15 residues. Germline CDR1 and CDR2: SEHNR and FQNEAQ (reference sequence). The CDR3 DNA is TGTTCCAGCAGCCCTCTAGCGGGGGGGATTTACGAGCAGTACTTC. This translates into CSSSPLAGGIYEQYF.

About this clone itself: Relative to the germline gene, one junction end is altered; a read error may explain this. The V gene is TRBV7-9, the J gene TRBJ2-2; D is ambiguous. This CDR3 comprises 13 residues. Germline CDR1 SEHNR, CDR2 FQNEAQ (reference sequence). This CDR3 is CSSSLVRTGELFF. Written as DNA, the CDR3 is TGTTCCAGCAGCTTAGTGAGGACCGGGGAGCTGTTTTTT.

This sequence joins TRBV7-3 and TRBJ1-1; D may be TRBD1 (6 bases). The CDR3 covers 14 residues. The germline CDR1 and CDR2 sequences are SGHTA and FQGTGA. V lost 5 bases and J 4 bases, leaving 14 bases between the germline ends. The CDR3 nucleotides read TGTGCCAGCAGCCTCGCGGGGGCGAGCACTGAAGCTTTCTTT. This encodes CASSLAGASTEAFF. The whole variable domain, filled in from reference TRBV7-3 and TRBJ1-1, reads GAGVSQTPSNKVTEKGKYVELRCDPISGHTALYWYRQSLGQGPEFLIYFQGTGAADDSGLPNDRFFAVRPEGSVSTLKIQRTERGDSAVYLCASSLAGASTEAFFGQGTRLTVV.

The rearrangement uses TRBV19 and TRBJ2-7; 14 nucleotides align to TRBD2. J gave up 0 bases and V 5 bases, and 9 bases lay outside the gene matches. Germline V CDR1 and CDR2: LNHDA, SQIVND (reference sequence). This CDR3 comprises 18 residues. This CDR3 reads CASSFRGLAGESSYEQYF. The CDR3 nucleotides are TGTGCCAGTAGTTTCCGGGGACTAGCGGGGGAGAGCTCCTACGAGCAGTACTTC.

This clone was recorded once. The J gene is TRBJ1-2, the V gene TRBV27, with D uncertain. The CDR3 has 15 residues. Looked up from germline, CDR1 is MNHEY and CDR2 is SMNVEV (reference sequence). V was cut by 4 bases and J by 1 base, with 13 bases left in between. The CDR3 DNA reads as TGTGCCAGCAGTTCTTTCACGTCGAGTAACTATGGCTACACCTTC. Translation: CASSSFTSSNYGYTF.

The chain links TRBV2 to TRBJ2-1, with D perhaps matching TRBD2 (6 bases). V was shortened by 6 bases and J by 8 bases, with 17 bases between the two germline ends. The CDR3 is made up of 14 amino acids. The germline V gene encodes CDR1 SNHLY and CDR2 FYNNEI. The CDR3 spells CASRTTGGSDEQFF. The CDR3 DNA reads TGTGCCAGCAGGACAACCGGGGGTAGCGATGAGCAGTTCTTC.

The chain employs TRBV19 and TRBJ2-1; 8 bases are shared with TRBD2. Trimming took 1 base from V and 6 from J; bases not matched to a gene: 8. This CDR3 contains 16 residues. The germline gives CDR1 LNHDA, CDR2 SQIVND (reference sequence). The DNA of the CDR3 is TGTGCCAGTAGTATAGGGAACCCGGGGGGGGTCAATGAGCAGTTCTTC. The encoded protein is CASSIGNPGGVNEQFF. Looking up the rest from reference TRBV19 and TRBJ2-1 gives the full variable domain: DGGITQSPKYLFRKEGQNVTLSCEQNLNHDAMYWYRQDPGQGLRLIYYSQIVNDFQKGDIAEGYSVSREKKESFPLTVTSAQKNPTAFYLCASSIGNPGGVNEQFFGPGTRLTVL.

J is TRBJ2-5 and V is TRBV5-8; tentatively, D is TRBD2 (6 bases). The end of the DNA aligns better with TRBJ2-7, so the J call may be wrong. Per germline, CDR1 SGHTS and CDR2 YDEGEE. CDR3 length equals 14 residues. CDR3 sequence: CASSELGRGNEQYF. In nucleotides, the CDR3 is TGTGCCAGCAGCGAGCTGGGACGGGGGAACGAGCAGTACTTC.

Only a few counts were recorded for this clone. The V call is TRBV7-6, the J call TRBJ2-7; tentative D call: TRBD2 (6 bases). Germline values: CDR1 SGHVS, CDR2 FNYEAQ. CDR3 size: 13 residues. The germline V and J ends were trimmed by 7 bases and 6 bases, with 16 bases remaining between them. The CDR3 is CASNTPGSREQYF. The CDR3, as DNA: TGTGCCAGCAACACACCCGGGAGCCGCGAGCAGTACTTC.

The genes are TRBV30 and TRBJ2-5; the match to TRBD1 covers 7 bases. With 0 bases clipped from V and 3 bases from J, the junction kept 4 bases outside the gene matches. This CDR3 is 14 amino acids long. Germline V CDR1 and CDR2: GTSNPN, SVGIG (reference sequence). DNA of the CDR3: TGTGCCTGGAGTGTACCCACAGGGGAAGAGACCCAGTACTTC. Protein product: CAWSVPTGEETQYF.

The chain employs TRBV2 and TRBJ2-2; D perhaps matches TRBD2 (5 bases). The CDR3 has 13 amino acids. The V end lost 8 bases, the J end lost 4 bases, and 11 bases lay between the germline ends. Germline lookup yields CDR1 SNHLY and CDR2 FYNNEI. CDR3 sequence: CASQSDSTGELFF. CDR3 DNA sequence: TGTGCCAGCCAATCGGACTCCACCGGGGAGCTGTTTTTT.

The V call is TRBV4-3, the J call TRBJ2-1, with 8 bases that match TRBD1. This CDR3 region has 16 residues. Germline CDR1 is LGHNA and CDR2 is YSLEER. The junction had 7 bases not matched to a gene; V was cut back by 0 bases and J by 6 bases. The CDR3, as DNA: TGCGCCAGCAGCCAAGATTCACGGCAGGGGGCCAATGAGCAGTTCTTC. Residues: CASSQDSRQGANEQFF.

This clone was recorded a few times. The rearrangement uses TRBV7-2 and TRBJ1-1, with 7 nucleotides matching TRBD1. Germline CDR1 SGHTA, CDR2 FQGNSA. V trimming: 5 bases; J trimming: 5 bases; junction bases outside the gene matches: 8. This CDR3 is built from 14 residues. The CDR3: CASSRDRAGTEAFF. CDR3 in DNA: TGTGCCAGCAGCCGAGACAGGGCGGGGACTGAAGCTTTCTTT.

This chain connects TRBV29-1 to TRBJ2-3, with D possibly being TRBD1 (5 bases). Trimming pared 7 bases from V and 3 bases from J, leaving 11 bases between. This CDR3 has 12 residues. CDR1 and CDR2 (germline): SQVTM, ANQGSEA. CDR3 in DNA: TGCAGCGGCAAAGGGGTTACAGATACGCAGTATTTT. This codes for CSGKGVTDTQYF.

J is TRBJ2-1 and V is TRBV9, with 9 bases lining up with TRBD1. V lost 3 bases to trimming and J lost 5 bases; unmatched junction nucleotides: 12. There are 17 residues in the CDR3. Looked up from germline, CDR1 is SGDLS and CDR2 is YYNGEE. The CDR3 region is CASSADIGTGPDNEQFF. In DNA form, the CDR3 reads TGTGCCAGCAGCGCGGATATCGGGACAGGGCCCGACAATGAGCAGTTCTTC.

The chain carries TRBV4-3 and TRBJ2-2; tentative D call: TRBD2 (5 bases). From germline, CDR1 is LGHNA and CDR2 YSLEER. V lost 0 bases, J lost 1 base, and 9 bases lay in between. The CDR3 length is 16 residues. The CDR3 nucleotides read TGCGCCAGCAGCCAAGAGCGGGCCGTGAACACCGGGGAGCTGTTTTTT. Amino acids: CASSQERAVNTGELFF.

The chain couples TRBV2 to TRBJ2-3, with D possibly matching TRBD1 (7 bases). Germline CDR1 and CDR2: SNHLY and FYNNEI. The CDR3 loop spans 15 amino acids. The V end was cut by 8 bases, the J end by 3 bases, with 18 bases between. As DNA, the CDR3 is TGTGCCAGCCCAGATGGAGGGGGCCGTACAGATACGCAGTATTTT. Its protein product is CASPDGGGRTDTQYF.

The rearrangement uses TRBV7-2 and TRBJ2-3; 13 bases map to TRBD2. Losses at the gene ends were 5 bases for V and 1 base for J; bases not matched to a gene: 3. The CDR3 is made up of 16 amino acids. Germline V gene data show CDR1 as SGHTA and CDR2 as FQGNSA. CDR3: CASSQLAGGGTDTQYF. In DNA form, the CDR3 reads TGTGCCAGCAGCCAACTAGCGGGGGGGGGCACAGATACGCAGTATTTT.

V is TRBV2 and J is TRBJ2-3, with D maybe TRBD2 (5 bases). This CDR3 is 15 amino acids long. The V gene lost 10 bases and the J gene lost 1 base, with 18 bases spanning the gap. Per germline, CDR1 SNHLY and CDR2 FYNNEI. The CDR3 coding sequence is TGTGCCACCTCTTCCCACCCCGGGGGCACAGATACGCAGTATTTT. It is translated as CATSSHPGGTDTQYF.

A note on this clone: A read error may produce the germline difference seen at one junction end. The same CDR3 arises from other DNA sequences in this sample as well. This sequence joins TRBV5-1 and TRBJ2-2, with D perhaps matching TRBD2 (6 bases). Per the germline V gene, CDR1 is SGHRS and CDR2 is YFSETQ. CDR3 length: 14 amino acids. The chain's CDR3 is CASSSTSFTGELFF. CDR3 nucleotides: TGCGCCAGCAGCTCCACTAGCTTCACCGGGGAGCTGTTCTTT.

There are a few counts of this clone. The rearrangement uses TRBV6-6 and TRBJ2-1; the match to TRBD2 covers 8 bases. The CDR3 totals 16 residues. The V and J ends lost 7 bases and 2 bases, in that order; junction bases with no gene match: 10. CDR1 and CDR2 from the germline V gene are MNHNY and SVGAGI (reference sequence). The CDR3 bases are TGTGCCAGCACCCTCATGAGCGGGGGTCCCTACAATGAGCAGTTCTTC. Its translation: CASTLMSGGPYNEQFF.

The rearrangement uses TRBV13 and TRBJ2-5, with TRBD2 identical over 13 bases. Germline V gives CDR1 PRHDT, CDR2 FYEKMQ (reference sequence). The CDR3 extends over 17 amino acids. Trimming at V came to 5 bases and at J to 2 bases, leaving 8 bases not matched to a gene. The CDR3 DNA is TGTGCCAGCAGCCCTGGACTAGCGGGGGCCCAGCAAGAGACCCAGTACTTC. It encodes CASSPGLAGAQQETQYF.